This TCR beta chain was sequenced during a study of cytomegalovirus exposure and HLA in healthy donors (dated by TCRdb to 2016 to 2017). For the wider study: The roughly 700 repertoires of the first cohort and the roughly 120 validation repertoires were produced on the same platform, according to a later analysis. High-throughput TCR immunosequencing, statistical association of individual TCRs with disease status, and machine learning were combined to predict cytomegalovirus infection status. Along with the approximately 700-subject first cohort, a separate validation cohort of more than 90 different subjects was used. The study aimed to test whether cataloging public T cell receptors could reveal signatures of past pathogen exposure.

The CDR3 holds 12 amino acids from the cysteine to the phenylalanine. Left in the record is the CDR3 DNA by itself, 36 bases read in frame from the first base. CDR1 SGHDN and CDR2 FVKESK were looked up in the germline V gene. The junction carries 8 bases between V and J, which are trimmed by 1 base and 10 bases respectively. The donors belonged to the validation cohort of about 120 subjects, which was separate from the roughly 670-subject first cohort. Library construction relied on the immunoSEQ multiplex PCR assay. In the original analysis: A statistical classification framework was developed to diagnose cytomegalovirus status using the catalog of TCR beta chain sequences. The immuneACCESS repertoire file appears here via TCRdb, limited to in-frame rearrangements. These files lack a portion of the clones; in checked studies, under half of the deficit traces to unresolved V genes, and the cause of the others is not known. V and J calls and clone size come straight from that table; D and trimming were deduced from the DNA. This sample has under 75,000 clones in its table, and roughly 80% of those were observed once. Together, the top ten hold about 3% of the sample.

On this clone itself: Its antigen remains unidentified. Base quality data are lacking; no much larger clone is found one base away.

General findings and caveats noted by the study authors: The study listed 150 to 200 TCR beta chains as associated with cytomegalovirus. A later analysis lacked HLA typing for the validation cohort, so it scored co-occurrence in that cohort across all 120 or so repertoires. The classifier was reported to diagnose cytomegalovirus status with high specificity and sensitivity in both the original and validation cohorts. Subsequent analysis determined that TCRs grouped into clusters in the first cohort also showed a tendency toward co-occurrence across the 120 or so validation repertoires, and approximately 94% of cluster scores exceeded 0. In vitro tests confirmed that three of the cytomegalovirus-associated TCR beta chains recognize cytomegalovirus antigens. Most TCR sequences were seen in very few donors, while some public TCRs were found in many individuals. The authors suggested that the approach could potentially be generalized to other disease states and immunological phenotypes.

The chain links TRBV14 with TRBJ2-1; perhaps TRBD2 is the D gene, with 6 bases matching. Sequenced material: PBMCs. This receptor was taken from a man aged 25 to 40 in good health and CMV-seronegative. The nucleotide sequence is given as TGTGCCAGCAGCCAAGGGGGGGTGGAGCAGTTCTTC. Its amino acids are CASSQGGVEQFF.